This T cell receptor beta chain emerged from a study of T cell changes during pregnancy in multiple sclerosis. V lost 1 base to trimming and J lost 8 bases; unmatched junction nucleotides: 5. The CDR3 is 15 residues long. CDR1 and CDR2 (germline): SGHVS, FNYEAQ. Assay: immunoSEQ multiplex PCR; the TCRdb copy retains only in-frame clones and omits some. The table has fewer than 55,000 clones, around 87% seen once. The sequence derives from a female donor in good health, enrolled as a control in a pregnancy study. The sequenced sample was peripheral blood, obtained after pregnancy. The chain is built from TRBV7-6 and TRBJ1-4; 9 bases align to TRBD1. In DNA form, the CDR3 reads TGTGCCAGCAGCTTAGGGACAGGGGAAGGCGAAAAACTGTTTTTT. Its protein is CASSLGTGEGEKLFF.